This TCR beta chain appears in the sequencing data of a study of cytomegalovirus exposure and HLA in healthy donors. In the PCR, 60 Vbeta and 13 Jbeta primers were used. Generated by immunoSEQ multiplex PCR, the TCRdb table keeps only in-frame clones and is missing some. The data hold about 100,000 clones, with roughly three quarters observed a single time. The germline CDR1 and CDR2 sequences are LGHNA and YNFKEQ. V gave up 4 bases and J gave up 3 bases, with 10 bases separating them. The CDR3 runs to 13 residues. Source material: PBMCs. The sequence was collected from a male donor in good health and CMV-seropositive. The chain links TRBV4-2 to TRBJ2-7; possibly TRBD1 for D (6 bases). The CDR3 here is CASSRDRRYEQYF. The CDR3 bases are TGTGCCAGCAGCCGCGACAGGCGCTACGAGCAGTACTTC.